This T cell receptor (beta chain) was found in a study of shared clonotypes between healthy human individuals. The repertoire was sequenced with immunoSEQ multiplex PCR; TCRdb's copy has only in-frame clones and lacks some. This table holds about 1 million clones, around 76% found once. The clonotype was recovered from a man younger than 30 in good health. The sample consisted of memory CD4+ T cells sorted from blood. Subset given: CD45RA-negative fraction.

The CDR3 bases are TGTGCCATCACCCCTGGCGGGGGTCCCTACAATGAGCAGTTCTTC. Protein product: CAITPGGGPYNEQFF. The genes are TRBV10-3 and TRBJ2-1; 7 bases align to TRBD2. Per the germline V gene, CDR1 is ENHRY and CDR2 is SYGVKD. The CDR3 runs to 15 residues. Losses at the gene ends were 7 bases for V and 2 bases for J; bases not matched to a gene: 8.